This T cell receptor (beta chain) was found in a study of T cells in Graves' hyperthyroidism and ophthalmopathy. This clonotype showed up many times. Its specificity is not known. There were TCR beta CDR3 regions amplified from RNA transcripts. The HTBI primer set served for first-round RT-PCR of the TCR CDR3. TCRdb reprocessed the multiplex PCR reads via MiXCR and lists one record per CDR3 protein. The sample includes roughly 700,000 distinct CDR3 sequences, roughly 17% seen only once; the top ten take less than 20%. The CDR3 runs 14 residues. From germline, CDR1 is DFQATT and CDR2 SNEGSKA (reference sequence). Trimming at V came to 3 bases and at J to 8 bases, leaving 8 bases not matched to a gene. Study-level points and caveats: Separating ophthalmopathy from stable hyperthyroidism was achieved by a 13 V-J model.

The chain has TRBV20-1 and TRBJ2-1; TRBD2 matches 9 bases. The sequence came from a man aged 45-65 years with Graves' hyperthyroidism. Sequencing was done on a sample of blood. CDR3 nucleotide sequence: TGCAGTGCTAGTGTGCGGGAGGGCCGGCATGAGCAGTTCTTC. Its translation is CSASVREGRHEQFF.